The 9 T cell receptor beta chains given below trace back to one sample, sequenced in a study of shared clonotypes between healthy human individuals. The repertoire was sequenced with immunoSEQ multiplex PCR; TCRdb's copy has only in-frame clones and lacks some. The table shows some 1 million clones, with about 80% occurring only once. Sequencing was done on a sample of memory CD4+ T cells sorted from blood. Sample subset: CD45RA-negative fraction. Every receptor here comes from a young man in good health.

The chain has TRBV6-1 and TRBJ2-1; D is ambiguous. CDR1 is MNHNS, CDR2 SASEGT, per germline. There are 15 residues in the CDR3. Trimming stripped 0 bases from V and 1 base from J, with 7 bases between. CDR3 sequence (DNA): TGTGCCAGCAGTGAAGCGCACGGTTCCTACAATGAGCAGTTCTTC. Translating gives CASSEAHGSYNEQFF.

This CDR3 is CASSTDPDQAAFF. For the CDR3, the DNA is TGCGCCAGCAGTACCGACCCCGACCAGGCGGCTTTCTTT. The chain has TRBV5-1 and TRBJ1-1; D is unclear. The CDR3 has 13 residues. Trimming pared 5 bases from V and 11 bases from J, leaving 19 bases between. Germline assignment: CDR1 SGHRS and CDR2 YFSETQ.

CDR3 loop: CASLSSGNTIYF. The CDR3 nucleotides read TGTGCCAGCCTAAGCTCTGGAAACACCATATATTTT. The chain has TRBV6-5 and TRBJ1-3, with no clear D. V shed 8 bases and J shed 0 bases, with 5 bases lying between them. Germline-derived CDR1 and CDR2 are MNHEY and SVGAGI. This CDR3 is built from 12 residues.

CDR3 sequence reads: CAVHGTRNQPQHF. The CDR3 nucleotides are TGTGCCGTCCACGGGACACGCAATCAGCCCCAGCATTTT. This rearrangement joins TRBV28 to TRBJ1-5; possibly TRBD1 for D (6 bases). The V and J ends lost 11 bases and 2 bases respectively, with 13 bases between them. Germline V gene lookup returns CDR1 MDHEN and CDR2 SYDVKM. The CDR3 runs to 13 residues.

The CDR3 sequence is CATGTVTDTQYF. The CDR3, as DNA: TGTGCCACCGGGACTGTCACAGATACGCAGTATTTT. V gene TRBV7-9 combines with J gene TRBJ2-3; D might be TRBD2 (6 bases). CDR3 length: 12 amino acids. Per germline, CDR1 SEHNR and CDR2 FQNEAQ (reference sequence). The ends were cut back, 10 bases at V and 2 bases at J, with 10 bases in the middle.

This sequence joins TRBV27 and TRBJ1-2; D is unresolved. This CDR3 is 13 amino acids long. Germline V gene data show CDR1 as MNHEY and CDR2 as SMNVEV (reference sequence). Trimming removed 5 bases from V and 5 bases from J, with 12 bases in between. The CDR3 is CASSPTQLYGYTF. CDR3 DNA: TGTGCCAGCAGTCCTACACAGTTATATGGCTACACCTTC.

This chain uses TRBV6-4 with TRBJ1-2; TRBD1 matches at 8 bases. There are 17 residues in the CDR3. After removal of 2 bases from V and 1 base from J, the junction contained 9 bases not matched to a gene. In germline, CDR1 is MRHNA, CDR2 SNTAGT. CDR3 nucleotides: TGTGCCAGCAGTGACATCCCGGACAGGGAAGGTAACTATGGCTACACCTTC. Translated: CASSDIPDREGNYGYTF.

This clone was seen a few times. The chain links TRBV10-2 to TRBJ2-7, with 12 bases aligning to TRBD1. The ends lost 5 bases at V and 7 bases at J; junction bases unmatched: 9. The CDR3 consists of 15 residues. CDR1 and CDR2 from the germline V gene are WSHSY and SAAADI. The CDR3 DNA reads as TGCGCCAGCAGTAAGCCGGGACAGGGGGCGCGAGAGCAGTACTTC. It codes for CASSKPGQGAREQYF.

This clone was counted ten times or more. This chain links TRBV7-2 with TRBJ2-7; D not certain. The CDR3 is made up of 12 amino acids. Germline CDR1 and CDR2: SGHTA and FQGNSA. V was shortened by 5 bases and J by 2 bases, with 7 bases between the two germline ends. CDR3 region: CASSPRTYEQYF. The CDR3 DNA sequence: TGTGCCAGCAGCCCCCGTACCTACGAGCAGTACTTC.